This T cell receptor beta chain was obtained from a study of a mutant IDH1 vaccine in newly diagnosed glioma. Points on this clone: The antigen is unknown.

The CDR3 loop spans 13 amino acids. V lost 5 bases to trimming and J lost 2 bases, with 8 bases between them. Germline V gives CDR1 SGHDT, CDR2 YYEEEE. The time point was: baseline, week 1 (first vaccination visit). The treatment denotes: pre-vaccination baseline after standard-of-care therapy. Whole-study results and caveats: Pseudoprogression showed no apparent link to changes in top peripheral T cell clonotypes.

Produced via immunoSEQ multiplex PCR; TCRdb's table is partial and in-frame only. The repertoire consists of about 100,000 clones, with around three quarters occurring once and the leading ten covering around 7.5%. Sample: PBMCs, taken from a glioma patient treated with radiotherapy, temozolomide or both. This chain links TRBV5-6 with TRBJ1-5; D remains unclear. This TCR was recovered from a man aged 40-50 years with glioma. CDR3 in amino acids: CASSVGGNQPQHF. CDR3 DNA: TGTGCCAGCAGTGTGGGTGGCAATCAGCCCCAGCATTTT.